The present TCR beta chain was sequenced within a study of OX40 agonist ivuxolimab in advanced cancers. At the level of the study: Mean age approximately 59 years, range about 23 to 85; roughly 82% male.

With regard to this clone: As yet, its antigen is unknown.

Study results and caveats: Near-lowest levels of clonal expansion characterized partial responders at 0.1-3.0 mg/kg. On average, CD8+ T cells showed a greater number of expanded clones than CD4+. Expanded peripheral T-cell antigen specificity went undetermined.

Some clones are missing from TCRdb's copy, which holds only in-frame ones; the method was immunoSEQ multiplex PCR. This sample has nearly 45,000 clones; 80% occur once, and the top ten carry roughly 4.1%. The source is an adult with an advanced solid tumor such as melanoma, head and neck, liver or kidney cancer. The input for sequencing was CD4+ or CD8+ T cells sorted from blood, taken in a trial of the OX40 agonist ivuxolimab.

The chain's CDR3 is CASSTLNQGYNEQFF. The CDR3 DNA sequence: TGTGCCAGCAGCACCCTTAACCAGGGCTACAATGAGCAGTTCTTC. The chain has TRBV11-2 and TRBJ2-1; possibly TRBD1 for D (5 bases). V was pared by 5 bases and J by 3 bases, with 14 bases between. This CDR3 has 15 amino acids. CDR1 and CDR2 from the germline V gene are SGHAT and FQNNGV.